This TCR beta chain was sequenced for a study of T cells in Graves' hyperthyroidism and ophthalmopathy. The CDR3 runs 16 residues. What was amplified from RNA transcripts were TCR beta CDR3 regions. HTBI primers were the set used in a first-round RT-PCR of the TCR CDR3. One entry per CDR3 protein results from TCRdb running MiXCR on the multiplex PCR reads. The sample contains some 770,000 distinct CDR3 sequences, less than 20% of which appear only once. This clonotype appeared many times. Germline is not matched at one junction end, which may reflect a read error. This chain joins TRBV12-3 or TRBV12-4 and TRBJ2-7; 12 nucleotides align to TRBD1. The sample was blood. This TCR was recovered from a man in his late teens or twenties with Graves' hyperthyroidism. The CDR3 coding sequence is TGTGCCAGCAGTCTAAGGGGGGGGACAGGGGGCCTCGATGGGGACTTC. Protein: CASSLRGGTGGLDGDF.